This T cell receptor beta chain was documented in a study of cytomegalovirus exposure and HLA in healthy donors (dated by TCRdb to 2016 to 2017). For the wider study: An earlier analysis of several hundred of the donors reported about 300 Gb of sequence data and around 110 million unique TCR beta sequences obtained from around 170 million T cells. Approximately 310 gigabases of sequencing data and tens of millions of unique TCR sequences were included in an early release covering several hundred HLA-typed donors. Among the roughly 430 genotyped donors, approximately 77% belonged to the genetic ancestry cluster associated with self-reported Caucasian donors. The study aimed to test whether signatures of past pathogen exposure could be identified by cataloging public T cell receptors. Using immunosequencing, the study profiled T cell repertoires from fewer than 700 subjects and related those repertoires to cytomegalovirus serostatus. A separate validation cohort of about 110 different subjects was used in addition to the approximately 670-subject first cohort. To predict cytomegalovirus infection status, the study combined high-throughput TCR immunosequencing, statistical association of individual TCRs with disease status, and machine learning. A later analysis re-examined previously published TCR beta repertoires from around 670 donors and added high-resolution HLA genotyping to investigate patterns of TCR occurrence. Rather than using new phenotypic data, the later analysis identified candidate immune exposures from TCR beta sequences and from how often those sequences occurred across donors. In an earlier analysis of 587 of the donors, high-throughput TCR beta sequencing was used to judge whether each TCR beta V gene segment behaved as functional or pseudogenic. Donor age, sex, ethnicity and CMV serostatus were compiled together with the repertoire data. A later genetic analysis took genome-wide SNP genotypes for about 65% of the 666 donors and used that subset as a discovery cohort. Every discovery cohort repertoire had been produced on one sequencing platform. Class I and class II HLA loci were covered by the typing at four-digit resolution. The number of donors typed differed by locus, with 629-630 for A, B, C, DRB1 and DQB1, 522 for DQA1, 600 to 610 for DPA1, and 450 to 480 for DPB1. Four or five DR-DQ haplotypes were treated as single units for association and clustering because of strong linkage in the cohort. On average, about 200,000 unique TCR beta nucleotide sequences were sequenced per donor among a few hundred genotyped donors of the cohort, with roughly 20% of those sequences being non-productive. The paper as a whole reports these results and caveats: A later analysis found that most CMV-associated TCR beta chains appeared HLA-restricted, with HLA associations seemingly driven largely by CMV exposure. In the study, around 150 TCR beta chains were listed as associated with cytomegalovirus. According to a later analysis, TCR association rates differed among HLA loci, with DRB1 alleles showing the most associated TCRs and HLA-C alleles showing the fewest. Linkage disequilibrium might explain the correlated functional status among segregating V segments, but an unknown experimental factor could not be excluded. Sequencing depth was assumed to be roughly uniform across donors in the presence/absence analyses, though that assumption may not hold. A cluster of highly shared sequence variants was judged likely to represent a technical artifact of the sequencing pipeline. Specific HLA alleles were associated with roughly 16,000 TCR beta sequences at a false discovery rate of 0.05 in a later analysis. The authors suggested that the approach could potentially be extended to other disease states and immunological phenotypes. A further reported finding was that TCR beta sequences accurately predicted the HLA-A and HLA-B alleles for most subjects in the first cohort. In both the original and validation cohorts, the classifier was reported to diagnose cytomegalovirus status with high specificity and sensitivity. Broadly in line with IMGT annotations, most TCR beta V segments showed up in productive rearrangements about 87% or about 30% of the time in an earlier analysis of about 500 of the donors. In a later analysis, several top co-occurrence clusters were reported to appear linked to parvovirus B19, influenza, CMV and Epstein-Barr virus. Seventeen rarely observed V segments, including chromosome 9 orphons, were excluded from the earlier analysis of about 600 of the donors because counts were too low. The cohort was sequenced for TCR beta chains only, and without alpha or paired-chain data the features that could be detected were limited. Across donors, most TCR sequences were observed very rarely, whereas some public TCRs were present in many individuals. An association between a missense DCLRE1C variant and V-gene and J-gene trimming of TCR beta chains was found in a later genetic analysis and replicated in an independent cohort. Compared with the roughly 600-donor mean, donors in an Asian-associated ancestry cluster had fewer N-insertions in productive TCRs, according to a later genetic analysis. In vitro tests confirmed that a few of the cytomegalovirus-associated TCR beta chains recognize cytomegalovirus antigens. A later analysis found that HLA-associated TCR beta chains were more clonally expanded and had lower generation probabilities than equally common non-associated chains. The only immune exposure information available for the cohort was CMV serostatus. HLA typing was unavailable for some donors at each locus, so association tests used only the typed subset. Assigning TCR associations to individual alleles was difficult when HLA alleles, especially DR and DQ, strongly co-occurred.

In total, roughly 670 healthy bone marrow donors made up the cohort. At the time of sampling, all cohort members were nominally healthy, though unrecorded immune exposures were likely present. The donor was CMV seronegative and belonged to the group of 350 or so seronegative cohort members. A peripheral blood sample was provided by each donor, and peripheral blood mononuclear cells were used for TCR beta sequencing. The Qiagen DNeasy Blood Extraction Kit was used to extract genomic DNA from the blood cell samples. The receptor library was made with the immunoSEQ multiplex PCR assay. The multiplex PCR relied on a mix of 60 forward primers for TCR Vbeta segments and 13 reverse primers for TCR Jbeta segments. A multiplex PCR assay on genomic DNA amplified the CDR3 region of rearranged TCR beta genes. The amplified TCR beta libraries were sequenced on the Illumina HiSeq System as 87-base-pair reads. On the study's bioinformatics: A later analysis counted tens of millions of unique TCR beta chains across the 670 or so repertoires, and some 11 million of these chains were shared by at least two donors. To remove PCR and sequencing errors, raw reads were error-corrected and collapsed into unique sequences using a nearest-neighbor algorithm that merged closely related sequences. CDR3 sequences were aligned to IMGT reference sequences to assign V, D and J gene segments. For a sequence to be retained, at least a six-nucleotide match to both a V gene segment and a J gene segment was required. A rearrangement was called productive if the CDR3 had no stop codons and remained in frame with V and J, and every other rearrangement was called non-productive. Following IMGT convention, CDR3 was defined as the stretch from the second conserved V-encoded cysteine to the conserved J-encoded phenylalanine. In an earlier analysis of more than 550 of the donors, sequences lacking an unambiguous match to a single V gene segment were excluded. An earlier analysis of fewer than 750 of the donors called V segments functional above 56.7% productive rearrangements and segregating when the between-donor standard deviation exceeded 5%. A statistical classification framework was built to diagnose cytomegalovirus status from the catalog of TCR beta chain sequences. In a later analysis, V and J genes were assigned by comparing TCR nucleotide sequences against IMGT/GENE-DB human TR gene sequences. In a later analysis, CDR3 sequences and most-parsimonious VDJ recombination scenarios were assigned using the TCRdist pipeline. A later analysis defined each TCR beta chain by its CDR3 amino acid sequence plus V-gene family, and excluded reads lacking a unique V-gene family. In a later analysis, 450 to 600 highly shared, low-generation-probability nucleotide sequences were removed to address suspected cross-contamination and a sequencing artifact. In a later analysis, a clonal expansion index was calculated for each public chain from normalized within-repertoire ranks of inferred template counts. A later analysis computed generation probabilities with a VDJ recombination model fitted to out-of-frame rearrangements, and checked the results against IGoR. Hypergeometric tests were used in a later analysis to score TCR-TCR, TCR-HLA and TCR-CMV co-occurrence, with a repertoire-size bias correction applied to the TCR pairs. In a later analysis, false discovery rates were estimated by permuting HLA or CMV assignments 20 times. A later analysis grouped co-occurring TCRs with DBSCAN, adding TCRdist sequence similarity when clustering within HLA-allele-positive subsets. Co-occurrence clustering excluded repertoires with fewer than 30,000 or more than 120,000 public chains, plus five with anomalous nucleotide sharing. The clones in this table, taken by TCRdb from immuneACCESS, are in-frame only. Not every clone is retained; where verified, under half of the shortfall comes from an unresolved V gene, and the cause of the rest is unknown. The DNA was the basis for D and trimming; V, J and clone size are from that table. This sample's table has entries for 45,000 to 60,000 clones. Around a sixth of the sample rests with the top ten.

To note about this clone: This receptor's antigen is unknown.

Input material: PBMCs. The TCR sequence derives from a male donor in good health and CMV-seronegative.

DNA sequence: TGTGCCAGCAGCTTAGAGGGGGAAAAACTGTTTTTT. Its product reads: CASSLEGEKLFF. The rearrangement joined TRBV7-6 to TRBJ1-4; D gene: possibly TRBD1, on 5 matching bases. From a lookup of the germline V gene, CDR1 and CDR2 are SGHVS and FNYEAQ. The CDR3 runs 12 amino acids, cysteine and phenylalanine included. The sequence is cut down to CDR3 DNA, 36 bases in frame from base 1. V and J lose 1 base and 8 bases, and a span of 5 bases separates them.